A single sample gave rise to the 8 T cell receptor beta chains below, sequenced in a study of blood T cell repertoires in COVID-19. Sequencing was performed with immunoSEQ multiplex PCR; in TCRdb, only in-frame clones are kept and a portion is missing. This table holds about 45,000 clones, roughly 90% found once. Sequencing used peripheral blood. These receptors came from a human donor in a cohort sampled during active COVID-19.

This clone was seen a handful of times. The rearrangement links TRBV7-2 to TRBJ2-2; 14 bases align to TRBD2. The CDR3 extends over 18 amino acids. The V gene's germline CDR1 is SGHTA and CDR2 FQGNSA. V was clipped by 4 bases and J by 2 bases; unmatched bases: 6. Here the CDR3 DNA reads TGTGCCAGCAGCTCGGGACTAGCGGGGGTTAGTAACACCGGGGAGCTGTTTTTT. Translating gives CASSSGLAGVSNTGELFF.

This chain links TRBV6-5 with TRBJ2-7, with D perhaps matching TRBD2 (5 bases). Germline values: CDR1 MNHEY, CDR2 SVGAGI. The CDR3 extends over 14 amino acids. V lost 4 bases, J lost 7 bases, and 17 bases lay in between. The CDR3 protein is CASSSPGLALEQYF. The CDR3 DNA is TGTGCCAGCAGTTCACCCGGACTGGCATTGGAGCAGTACTTC.

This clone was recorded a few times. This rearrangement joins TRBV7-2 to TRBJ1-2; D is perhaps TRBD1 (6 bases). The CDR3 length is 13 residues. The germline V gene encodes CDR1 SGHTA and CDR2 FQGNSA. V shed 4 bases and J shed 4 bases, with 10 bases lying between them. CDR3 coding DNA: TGTGCCAGCAGCTCTGGGACACCCTATGGCTACACCTTC. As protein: CASSSGTPYGYTF.

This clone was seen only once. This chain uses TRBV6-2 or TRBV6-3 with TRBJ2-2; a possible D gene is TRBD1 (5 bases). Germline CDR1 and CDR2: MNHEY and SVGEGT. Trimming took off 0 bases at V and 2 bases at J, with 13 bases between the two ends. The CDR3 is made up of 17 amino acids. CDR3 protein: CASSYSQQEFNTGELFF. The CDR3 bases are TGTGCCAGCAGTTACTCACAACAGGAATTCAACACCGGGGAGCTGTTTTTT.

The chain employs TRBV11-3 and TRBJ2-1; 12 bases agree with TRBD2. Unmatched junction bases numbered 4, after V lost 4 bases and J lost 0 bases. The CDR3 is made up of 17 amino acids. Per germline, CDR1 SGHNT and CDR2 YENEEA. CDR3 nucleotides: TGTGCCAGCAGCTCCACTAGCGGGGGGAGCTCCTACAATGAGCAGTTCTTC. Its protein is CASSSTSGGSSYNEQFF. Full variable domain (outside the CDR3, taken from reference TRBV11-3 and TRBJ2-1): EAGVVQSPRYKIIEKKQPVAFWCNPISGHNTLYWYLQNLGQGPELLIRYENEEAVDDSQLPKDRFSAERLKGVDSTLKIQPAELGDSAVYLCASSSTSGGSSYNEQFFGPGTRLTVL.

The CDR3 is CASSQGWGQGNTEAFF. CDR3 nucleotide sequence: TGTGCCAGCAGCCAAGGGTGGGGACAGGGGAACACTGAAGCTTTCTTT. This chain joins TRBV3-1 (or the pseudogene TRBV3-2) and TRBJ1-1, with 9 positions matching TRBD1. V lost 1 base to trimming and J lost 1 base; unmatched junction nucleotides: 4. Germline V gene lookup returns CDR1 LGHDT and CDR2 YNNKEL (reference sequence). This CDR3 region has 16 residues.

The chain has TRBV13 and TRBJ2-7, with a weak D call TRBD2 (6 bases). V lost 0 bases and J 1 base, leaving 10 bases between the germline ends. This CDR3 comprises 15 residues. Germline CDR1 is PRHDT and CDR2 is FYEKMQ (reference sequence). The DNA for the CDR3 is TGTGCCAGCAGCTTAGGGAGGGGAGGTTCCTACGAGCAGTACTTC. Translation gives CASSLGRGGSYEQYF.

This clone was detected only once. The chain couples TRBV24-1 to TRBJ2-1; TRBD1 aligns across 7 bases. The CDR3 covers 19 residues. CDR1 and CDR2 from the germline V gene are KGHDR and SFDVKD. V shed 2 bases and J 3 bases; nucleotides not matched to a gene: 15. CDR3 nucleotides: TGTGCCACCAGTGATTCCCCGGGACAGAAGACCCTAGGCTACAATGAGCAGTTCTTC. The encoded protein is CATSDSPGQKTLGYNEQFF.